The T cell receptor beta chain described here comes from a study of cytomegalovirus exposure and HLA in healthy donors. This clone came up once. Germline values: CDR1 SGHRS, CDR2 YFSETQ. V lost 0 bases to trimming and J lost 8 bases, with 12 bases between them. The CDR3 covers 15 residues. Clones were sequenced by immunoSEQ multiplex PCR, and TCRdb holds only the in-frame ones, with some missing. Seen here are 100,000 to 150,000 clones, 89% observed once, and the top ten hold approximately 1.1%. V and J are TRBV5-1 and TRBJ1-6; no reliable D call. This receptor was identified in a woman between 18 and 30 years old in good health and CMV-seronegative. Sequenced material: PBMCs. For the CDR3, the DNA is TGCGCCAGCAGCTTGGGTCCAGGAGGCGATTCACCCCTCCACTTT. It translates to CASSLGPGGDSPLHF.